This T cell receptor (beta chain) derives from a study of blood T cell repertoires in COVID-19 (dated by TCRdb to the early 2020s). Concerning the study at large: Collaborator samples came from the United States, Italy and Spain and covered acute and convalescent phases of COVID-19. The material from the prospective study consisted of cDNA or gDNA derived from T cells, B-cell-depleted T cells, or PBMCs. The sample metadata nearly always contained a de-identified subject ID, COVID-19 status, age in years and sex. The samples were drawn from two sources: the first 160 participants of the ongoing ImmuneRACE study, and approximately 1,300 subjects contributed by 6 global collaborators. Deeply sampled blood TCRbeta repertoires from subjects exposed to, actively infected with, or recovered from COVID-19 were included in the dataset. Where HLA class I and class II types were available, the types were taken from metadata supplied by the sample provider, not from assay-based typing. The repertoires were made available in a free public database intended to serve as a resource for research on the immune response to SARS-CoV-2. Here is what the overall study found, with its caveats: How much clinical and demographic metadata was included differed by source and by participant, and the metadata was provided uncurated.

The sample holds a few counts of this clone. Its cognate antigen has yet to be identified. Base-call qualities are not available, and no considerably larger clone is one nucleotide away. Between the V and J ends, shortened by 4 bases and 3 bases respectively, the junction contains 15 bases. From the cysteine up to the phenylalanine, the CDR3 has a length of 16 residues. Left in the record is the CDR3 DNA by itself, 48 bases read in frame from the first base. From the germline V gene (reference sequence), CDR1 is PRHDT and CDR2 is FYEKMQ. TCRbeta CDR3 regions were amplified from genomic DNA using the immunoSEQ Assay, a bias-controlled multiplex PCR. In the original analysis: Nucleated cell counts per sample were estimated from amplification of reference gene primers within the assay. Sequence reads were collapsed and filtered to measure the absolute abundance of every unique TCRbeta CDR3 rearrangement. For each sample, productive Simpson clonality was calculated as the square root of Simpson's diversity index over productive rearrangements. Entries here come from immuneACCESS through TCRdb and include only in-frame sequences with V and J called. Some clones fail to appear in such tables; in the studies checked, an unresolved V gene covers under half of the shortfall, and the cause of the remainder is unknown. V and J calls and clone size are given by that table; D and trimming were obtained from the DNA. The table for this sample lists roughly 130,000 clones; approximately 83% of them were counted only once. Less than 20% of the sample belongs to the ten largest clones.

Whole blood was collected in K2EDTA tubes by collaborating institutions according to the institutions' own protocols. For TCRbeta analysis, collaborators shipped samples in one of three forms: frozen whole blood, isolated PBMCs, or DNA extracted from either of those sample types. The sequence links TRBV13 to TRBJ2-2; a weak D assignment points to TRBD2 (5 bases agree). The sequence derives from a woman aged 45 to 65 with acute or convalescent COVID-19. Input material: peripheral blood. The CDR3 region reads CASSSRPGKHTGELFF. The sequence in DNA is TGTGCCAGCAGCTCAAGACCCGGGAAGCACACCGGGGAGCTGTTTTTT.